The 23 T cell receptor beta chains below come from one sample, sequenced in a study of cytomegalovirus exposure and HLA in healthy donors. PCR was performed using 60 Vbeta and 13 Jbeta primers. Here immunoSEQ multiplex PCR was the method, and the copy in TCRdb shows in-frame clones only, minus some. The table includes fewer than 150,000 clones, roughly 77% detected once. Sequencing was done on a sample of PBMCs. The origin of the receptors is a man in his fifties in good health and CMV-seropositive.

This clone was seen only once. This same CDR3 is encoded by further DNA sequences in the sample. This chain uses TRBV6-5 with TRBJ1-1; no clear D. CDR1 is MNHEY, CDR2 SVGAGI, per germline. V was clipped by 0 bases and J by 2 bases, with 7 bases between them. There are 14 residues in the CDR3. The CDR3 sequence is CASSYSRVNTEAFF. The CDR3 DNA sequence: TGTGCCAGCAGTTACTCCCGGGTAAACACTGAAGCTTTCTTT.

The chain has TRBV11-2 and TRBJ2-5; no definite D call. The CDR3 extends over 11 amino acids. The germline V gene has CDR1 SGHAT and CDR2 FQNNGV. The V gene lost 5 bases and the J gene lost 4 bases, with 5 bases spanning the gap. The chain's CDR3 is CASSLRETQYF. CDR3 DNA sequence: TGTGCCAGCAGCCTTAGAGAGACCCAGTACTTC.

The chain employs TRBV7-2 and TRBJ2-5; 7 bases are shared with TRBD1. The end of the DNA aligns better with TRBJ2-7, so the J call may be wrong. Germline V CDR1 and CDR2: SGHTA, FQGNSA. The CDR3 spans 14 residues. The CDR3 DNA follows: TGTGCCAGCAGCTTTGACAGGGACCGTTACGAGCAGTACTTC. Translated: CASSFDRDRYEQYF.

This clone came up a few times. The CDR3 coding sequence is TGTGCCAGCAGCTTAGTCAGAACGGGCTACGAGCAGTACTTC. Translating it yields CASSLVRTGYEQYF. This chain connects TRBV7-9 to TRBJ2-7; D unclear. From germline, CDR1 is SEHNR and CDR2 FQNEAQ (reference sequence). Trimming shortened V by 1 base and J by 3 bases, and 10 bases separated the two germline ends. The CDR3 sequence is 14 residues long. The whole variable domain, filled in from reference TRBV7-9 and TRBJ2-7, reads DTGVSQNPRHKITKRGQNVTFRCDPISEHNRLYWYRQTLGQGPEFLTYFQNEAQLEKSRLLSDRFSAERPKGSFSTLEIQRTEQGDSAMYLCASSLVRTGYEQYFGPGTRLTVT.

This clone was found once. The V gene is TRBV9, the J gene TRBJ1-4; 7 bases are shared with TRBD1. Trimming removed 0 bases from V and 4 bases from J; junction bases left unmatched: 6. The germline V gene has CDR1 SGDLS and CDR2 YYNGEE. The CDR3 is 16 residues long. DNA of the CDR3: TGTGCCAGCAGCGTAGGGGGCGGGACAGTTAATGAAAAACTGTTTTTT. Protein sequence: CASSVGGGTVNEKLFF.

This rearrangement joins TRBV9 to TRBJ1-2; D call uncertain. The CDR3 runs to 11 residues. The germline V gene has CDR1 SGDLS and CDR2 YYNGEE. Trimming took off 3 bases at V and 8 bases at J, with 8 bases between the two ends. The CDR3 DNA is TGTGCCAGCAGCGCCCCTAACGGCTACACCTTC. Amino acids: CASSAPNGYTF.

This clone was seen only a few times. The rearrangement joins TRBV5-1 to TRBJ1-5; TRBD1 matches 7 bases. V dropped 0 bases and J dropped 6; count of bases not matched to a gene: 3. Germline V CDR1 and CDR2: SGHRS, YFSETQ. This CDR3 spans 14 amino acids. The CDR3 loop is CASSLGQGGQPQHF. The CDR3 coding sequence is TGCGCCAGCAGCTTGGGACAGGGCGGTCAGCCCCAGCATTTT. Using reference TRBV5-1 and TRBJ1-5 for the parts outside the CDR3, the full variable domain is KAGVTQTPRYLIKTRGQQVTLSCSPISGHRSVSWYQQTPGQGLQFLFEYFSETQRNKGNFPGRFSGRQFSNSRSEMNVSTLELGDSALYLCASSLGQGGQPQHFGDGTRLSIL.

The chain employs TRBV30 and TRBJ1-5; 7 bases line up with TRBD1. V was pared by 5 bases and J by 11 bases, with 12 bases of the junction left unmatched. The CDR3 extends over 13 amino acids. The germline V gene encodes CDR1 GTSNPN and CDR2 SVGIG (reference sequence). Here the CDR3 DNA reads TGTGCCTGGTCGAGGACAGATCAGGGGGCCCAGCATTTT. Amino acid sequence: CAWSRTDQGAQHF.

The chain links TRBV5-1 to TRBJ1-6, with unresolved D. In germline, CDR1 is SGHRS, CDR2 YFSETQ. Deletions cut 5 bases from V and 5 bases from J, with 5 bases between. There are 12 residues in the CDR3. The CDR3 DNA follows: TGCGCCAGCAGTACAGATAATTCACCCCTCCACTTT. Translated, it gives CASSTDNSPLHF.

The chain recombines TRBV2 with TRBJ2-1; TRBD2 matches at 12 bases. CDR3 length: 17 amino acids. Germline V CDR1 and CDR2: SNHLY, FYNNEI. Trimming cost V 6 bases and J 4 bases; bases outside gene matches: 10. The CDR3 loop reads CASRRASGGASYNEQFF. The CDR3 coding sequence is TGTGCCAGCAGAAGGGCTAGCGGGGGGGCCTCATACAATGAGCAGTTCTTC.

The chain has TRBV11-2 and TRBJ2-2; 9 bases match TRBD2. J lost 5 bases, V lost 4 bases, and 8 bases had no gene match. The CDR3 loop spans 16 amino acids. CDR1 and CDR2 from the germline V gene are SGHAT and FQNNGV. CDR3 residues: CASSWTSVRTTGELFF. CDR3 coding DNA: TGTGCCAGCAGCTGGACTAGCGTTAGAACAACCGGGGAGCTGTTTTTT. Filled out from reference TRBV11-2 and TRBJ2-2, the complete variable domain reads EAGVAQSPRYKIIEKRQSVAFWCNPISGHATLYWYQQILGQGPKLLIQFQNNGVVDDSQLPKDRFSAERLKGVDSTLKIQPAKLEDSAVYLCASSWTSVRTTGELFFGEGSRLTVL.

The chain carries TRBV30 and TRBJ2-4, with D uncertain. This CDR3 has 17 amino acids. V lost 0 bases and J 0 bases, leaving 15 bases between the germline ends. CDR1 GTSNPN and CDR2 SVGIG come from the germline V gene (reference sequence). CDR3 in DNA: TGTGCCTGGAGTGTACCTAGGCAGATCGTAGCCAAAAACATTCAGTACTTC. It yields the protein CAWSVPRQIVAKNIQYF.

This rearrangement joins TRBV5-1 to TRBJ2-5, with 7 bases matching TRBD2. The CDR3 length is 15 residues. The trim removed 2 bases at V and 5 bases at J, leaving 9 bases unmatched. CDR1 SGHRS and CDR2 YFSETQ come from the germline V gene. CDR3 amino acids: CASSLRGGRSETQYF. The CDR3 DNA reads TGCGCCAGCAGCTTACGCGGCGGGAGAAGCGAGACCCAGTACTTC.

This chain connects TRBV29-1 to TRBJ2-7, with D possibly being TRBD2 (5 bases). The CDR3 is 13 amino acids. The V gene's germline CDR1 is SQVTM and CDR2 ANQGSEA. The V and J ends lost 0 bases and 7 bases respectively, with 13 bases between them. CDR3 loop: CSVEDGSSGEQYF. For the CDR3, the DNA is TGCAGCGTTGAAGATGGATCCTCGGGGGAGCAGTACTTC.

V and J are TRBV19 and TRBJ1-2; D gene uncertain. The length of the CDR3 is 17 residues. Trimming stripped 3 bases from V and 4 bases from J, with 21 bases between. Germline-derived CDR1 and CDR2 are LNHDA and SQIVND (reference sequence). The CDR3 is CASSISTEPLRSYGYTF. CDR3 in DNA: TGTGCCAGTAGTATCTCGACGGAGCCTCTTCGAAGCTATGGCTACACCTTC.

The V call is TRBV6-1, the J call TRBJ1-5; no clear D gene. V was cut by 3 bases and J by 0 bases, with 9 bases left in between. The CDR3 is made up of 15 amino acids. The germline gives CDR1 MNHNS, CDR2 SASEGT. CDR3 sequence reads: CASSEAVYSNQPQHF. CDR3 coding DNA: TGTGCCAGCAGTGAGGCAGTGTATAGCAATCAGCCCCAGCATTTT.

This chain uses TRBV7-9 with TRBJ1-2; 10 bases line up with TRBD1. J was trimmed by 11 bases and V by 5 bases; bases with no gene match: 14. There are 15 residues in the CDR3. In germline, CDR1 is SEHNR, CDR2 FQNEAQ (reference sequence). This CDR3 is CASSPRSPDRGGYTF. The DNA of the CDR3 is TGTGCCAGCAGCCCACGATCTCCGGACAGGGGGGGGTACACCTTC.

This clone was seen only a few times. The V call is TRBV4-3, the J call TRBJ1-2; D gene unclear. Trimming took off 0 bases at V and 5 bases at J, with 16 bases between the two ends. The CDR3 is 16 residues long. The germline gives CDR1 LGHNA, CDR2 YSLEER. CDR3 DNA: TGCGCCAGCAGCCAAGATCTCCGGGAATGGCGATATGGCTACACCTTC. This codes for CASSQDLREWRYGYTF.

There are a few counts of this clone. V and J are TRBV5-4 and TRBJ2-3, with TRBD1 matching 9 bases. Germline CDR1 reads SGHNT; CDR2 reads YYREEE (reference sequence). This CDR3 comprises 15 residues. After removal of 4 bases from V and 3 bases from J, the junction contained 6 bases not matched to a gene. DNA for the CDR3: TGTGCCAGCAGCAACCGGGACAGGGCTACAGATACGCAGTATTTT. The encoded protein is CASSNRDRATDTQYF.

This rearrangement joins TRBV10-2 to TRBJ2-1; maybe TRBD2 (7 bases). Trimming cost V 2 bases and J 6 bases, with 11 bases left between them. Germline V gives CDR1 WSHSY, CDR2 SAAADI. The CDR3 is 14 residues long. CDR3 in DNA: TGCGCCAGCAGTGAGGGGGGGGCCGGCAATGAGCAGTTCTTC. It codes for CASSEGGAGNEQFF.

The chain has TRBV5-1 and TRBJ2-1; 7 bases align to TRBD2. After removal of 7 bases from V and 1 base from J, the junction contained 11 bases not matched to a gene. The CDR3 spans 16 residues. Germline-derived CDR1 and CDR2 are SGHRS and YFSETQ. CDR3 nucleotide sequence: TGCGCCAGCGCAACGAGCGGGGCTTCTTCCTACAATGAGCAGTTCTTC. This sequence encodes CASATSGASSYNEQFF.

This clone was observed a handful of times. The J gene is TRBJ1-3, the V gene TRBV7-8; a weak D match, TRBD1 (6 bases). Germline V gives CDR1 SGHVS, CDR2 FQNEAQ. The CDR3 loop spans 18 amino acids. The V end was cut by 1 base, the J end by 0 bases, with 16 bases between. The CDR3 nucleotides read TGTGCCAGCAGCTTAGGTATCACAGGGCCTCTCTCTGGAAACACCATATATTTT. Translation gives CASSLGITGPLSGNTIYF.

This clone was observed a few times. This chain links TRBV15 with TRBJ2-1; 7 positions agree with TRBD2. Germline V gene lookup returns CDR1 LNHNV and CDR2 YYDKDF (reference sequence). The V gene end was trimmed by 0 bases and the J gene end by 10 bases; junction bases not matched to a gene: 6. The CDR3 spans 14 residues. The CDR3 DNA reads TGTGCCACCAGCAGAGATCCTAGCGGAGGGGAGCAGTTCTTC. Its translation is CATSRDPSGGEQFF.